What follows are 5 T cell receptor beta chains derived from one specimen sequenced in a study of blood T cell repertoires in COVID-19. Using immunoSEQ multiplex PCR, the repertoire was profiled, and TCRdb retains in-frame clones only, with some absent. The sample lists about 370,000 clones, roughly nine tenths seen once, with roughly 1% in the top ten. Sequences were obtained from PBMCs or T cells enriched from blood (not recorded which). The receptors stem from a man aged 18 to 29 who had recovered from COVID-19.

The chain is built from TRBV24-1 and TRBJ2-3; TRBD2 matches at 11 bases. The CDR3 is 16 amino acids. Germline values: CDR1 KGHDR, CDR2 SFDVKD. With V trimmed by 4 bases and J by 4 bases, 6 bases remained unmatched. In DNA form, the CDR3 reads TGTGCCACCAGTGACCTTAGCGGGAGGGAGGCAGATACGCAGTATTTT. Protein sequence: CATSDLSGREADTQYF.

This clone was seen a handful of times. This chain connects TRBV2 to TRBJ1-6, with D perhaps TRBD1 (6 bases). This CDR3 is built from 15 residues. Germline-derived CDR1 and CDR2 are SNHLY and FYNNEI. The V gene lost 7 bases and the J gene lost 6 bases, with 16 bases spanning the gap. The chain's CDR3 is CASNLDRRTNSPLHF. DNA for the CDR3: TGTGCCAGCAACCTGGACAGAAGGACTAATTCACCCCTCCACTTT.

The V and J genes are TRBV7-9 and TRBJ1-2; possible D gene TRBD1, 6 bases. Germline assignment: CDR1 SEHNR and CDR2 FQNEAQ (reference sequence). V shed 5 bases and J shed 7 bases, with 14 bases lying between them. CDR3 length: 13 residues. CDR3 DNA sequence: TGTGCCAGCAGCGAACAGGGCGTGGGTGGCTACACCTTC. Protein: CASSEQGVGGYTF.

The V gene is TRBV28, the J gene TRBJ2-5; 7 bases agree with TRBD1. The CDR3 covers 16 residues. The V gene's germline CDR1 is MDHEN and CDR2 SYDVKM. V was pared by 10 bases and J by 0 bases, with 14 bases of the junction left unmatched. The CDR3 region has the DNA TGTGCCACTCTTGGGGCAGGGGGTTTGTACCAAGAGACCCAGTACTTC. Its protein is CATLGAGGLYQETQYF.

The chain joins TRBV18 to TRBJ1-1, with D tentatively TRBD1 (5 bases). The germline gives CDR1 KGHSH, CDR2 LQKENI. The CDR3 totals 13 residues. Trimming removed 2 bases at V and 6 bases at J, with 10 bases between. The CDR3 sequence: CASSPEGRSEAFF. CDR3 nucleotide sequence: TGTGCCAGCTCACCAGAGGGGAGGTCTGAAGCTTTCTTT.